The T cell receptor (beta chain) under discussion was sequenced for a study of beta chain features in type 1 diabetes. In germline, CDR1 is KGHSH, CDR2 LQKENI. V was clipped by 4 bases and J by 2 bases, with 9 bases between them. The CDR3 is 14 residues long. This clone was seen ten or more times. Expressed TCRB transcripts were sequenced because the isolated RNA had all been reverse transcribed beforehand. Repertoires were generated with immunoSEQ multiplex PCR, while TCRdb's copy carries only in-frame clones and drops some. The sample contains about 180,000 clones, about 12% of which appear only once.

The source is a woman aged 18-29 years in good health. The V call is TRBV18, the J call TRBJ2-1; possible D gene TRBD2, 6 bases. Sequenced: central memory CD4+ T cells from blood. The CDR3, as DNA: TGTGCCAGCTCACTCGGGAGTCCCTACAATGAGCAGTTCTTC. This codes for CASSLGSPYNEQFF.